Listed here are 4 T cell receptor beta chains from one sample, sequenced in a study of control samples from healthy donors and cancer patients. Some clones are missing from TCRdb's copy, which holds only in-frame ones; the method was immunoSEQ multiplex PCR. The sample holds 120,000 or so clones, around 86% seen once. The sample comprised blood. The receptors originated from a man in his forties in good health.

This chain joins TRBV4-1 and TRBJ1-1; 9 bases fit TRBD1. The CDR3 totals 15 residues. Trimming took 4 bases from V and 6 from J; bases not matched to a gene: 9. The germline gives CDR1 MGHRA, CDR2 YSYEKL. CDR3 bases: TGCGCCAGCAGCCCCACGACAGGGGGGATCGCTGAAGCTTTCTTT. Translating it yields CASSPTTGGIAEAFF.

For this clone: Other DNA sequences from this sample encode an identical CDR3 as well. The chain employs TRBV5-6 and TRBJ1-1; no clear D gene. Germline V gene lookup returns CDR1 SGHDT and CDR2 YYEEEE. With 2 bases removed from V and 1 base from J, the gap between germline ends came to 9 bases. This CDR3 has 14 residues. The CDR3 DNA reads as TGTGCCAGCAGCTTTTCAGGTTCGAACACTGAAGCTTTCTTT. Encoded protein: CASSFSGSNTEAFF.

J is TRBJ2-7 and V is TRBV7-2, with 11 bases identical to TRBD2. This CDR3 has 18 amino acids. Looked up from germline, CDR1 is SGHTA and CDR2 is FQGNSA. J gave up 1 base and V 2 bases, and 10 bases lay outside the gene matches. In DNA, the CDR3 is TGTGCCAGCAGCTTACGTGGTAGCGGGGGGGATCGGTCCTACGAGCAGTACTTC. The encoded protein is CASSLRGSGGDRSYEQYF.

This clone has just one count. The chain has TRBV6-5 and TRBJ2-3, with 10 bases matching TRBD2. The trim removed 5 bases at V and 2 bases at J, leaving 4 bases unmatched. The CDR3 totals 15 residues. Germline CDR1 MNHEY, CDR2 SVGAGI. The CDR3 DNA reads as TGTGCCAGCAGTAGTAGCGGGGGGTCCACAGATACGCAGTATTTT. This sequence encodes CASSSSGGSTDTQYF.